A single T cell receptor beta chain is shown here with its context. Its specificity is not known. This entry belongs to a study of blood T cells in healthy people across ages. Study-wide results and caveats: Per-million-T-cell TCR beta diversity fell roughly linearly with age.

V was cut by 5 bases and J by 5 bases, with 12 bases left in between. The germline V gene has CDR1 SGHTA and CDR2 FQGNSA. CDR3 length: 13 residues. A second PCR of 7 to 11 cycles used a sample-barcoded 5' primer and a J-beta primer mix. TCRdb reprocessed the 5' RACE reads via MiXCR and lists one record per CDR3 protein. In the table there are some 900,000 distinct CDR3 sequences, about 44% of which are singletons. The clonotype comes from a young man in good health. The chain recombines TRBV7-2 with TRBJ2-5; D is undetermined. The sample taken for sequencing was blood. In DNA, the CDR3 is TGTGCCAGCAGCCGTTGGCCCGGGGAGACCCAGTACTTC. Translated, it gives CASSRWPGETQYF.